This TCR beta chain appears in the sequencing data of a study of identical twins' blood T cells. Using its own MiXCR run on the 5' RACE reads, TCRdb lists one record per CDR3 protein. The sample lists 300,000 to 400,000 distinct CDR3 sequences, about 28% occurring once. This CDR3 is 17 amino acids long. The germline gives CDR1 SEHNR, CDR2 FQNEAQ (reference sequence). V gave up 5 bases and J gave up 1 base, with 20 bases separating them. The specimen sequenced was PBMCs. V usage is TRBV7-9 and J usage is TRBJ1-1; a weak D match, TRBD1 (6 bases). This clonotype was sampled from a woman aged 18 to 55 in good health. The CDR3 region has the DNA TGTGCCAGCAGCAGATCCGTGATGGGGGCTGGGAACACTGAAGCTTTCTTT. This encodes CASSRSVMGAGNTEAFF.